The T cell receptor (beta chain) under discussion was sequenced for a study of blood T cell repertoires in COVID-19. The CDR3 runs 12 residues. From germline, CDR1 is SGHDT and CDR2 YYEEEE. The V end lost 0 bases, the J end lost 14 bases, and 13 bases lay between the germline ends. This clone was seen a single time. Source study methods: Researchers report that nucleated cell counts were estimated from reference gene primer amplification. This table comes from immunoSEQ multiplex PCR, and its TCRdb copy is limited to in-frame clones, with some not included. The V and J calls and clone size come from that table; D and trimming were worked out from the DNA. Here the sample spans a few hundred thousand clones, roughly nine tenths being singletons.

The V gene is TRBV5-6, the J gene TRBJ2-3; D perhaps matches TRBD2 (6 bases). Sequencing used PBMCs or T cells enriched from blood (not recorded which). This sequence originates from a woman between 45 and 60 years old who had recovered from COVID-19. The CDR3 loop reads CASSLGGLSPYF. In nucleotides, the CDR3 is TGTGCCAGCAGCTTGGGTGGACTATCTCCGTATTTT.